The 26 T cell receptor beta chains listed next were all sequenced from one sample in a study of blood T cell repertoires in COVID-19. Clones were sequenced by immunoSEQ multiplex PCR, and TCRdb holds only the in-frame ones, with some missing. The sample lists about 330,000 clones, 88% occurring once. Sequencing input: PBMCs or T cells enriched from blood (not recorded which). Every receptor here comes from a man aged 30 to 45 who had recovered from COVID-19.

This chain links TRBV12-2 with TRBJ1-1; the DNA was not used to check the table's D call, TRBD1. TRBV12-2 is given as a pseudogene. CDR3 length equals 18 residues. CDR3 sequence: CASRYDSRDTRGNTEAFF. The CDR3 coding sequence is TGTGCAAGTCGCTACGACTCCCGGGACACCCGAGGGAACACTGAAGCTTTCTTT.

The rearrangement uses TRBV15 and TRBJ2-2, with TRBD2 matching 12 bases. Germline V gives CDR1 LNHNV, CDR2 YYDKDF (reference sequence). This CDR3 is built from 16 residues. V was clipped by 3 bases and J by 4 bases; unmatched bases: 3. The CDR3 bases are TGTGCCACCAGCAGGGCGGGACTAGCGGGCACCGGGGAGCTGTTTTTT. Translated: CATSRAGLAGTGELFF.

This clone was observed a handful of times. The chain recombines TRBV7-9 with TRBJ1-2; TRBD1 matches at 11 bases. Germline V gives CDR1 SEHNR, CDR2 FQNEAQ (reference sequence). The CDR3 sequence is 16 residues long. Trimming at V came to 5 bases and at J to 7 bases, leaving 12 bases not matched to a gene. For the CDR3, the DNA is TGTGCCAGCAGCCCTACTGGCGGGACAGGGGGAATTGGCTACACCTTC. Translating it yields CASSPTGGTGGIGYTF.

A single count supports this clone. The V and J genes are TRBV6-1 and TRBJ2-1, with 11 bases that match TRBD2. This CDR3 contains 17 residues. CDR1 MNHNS and CDR2 SASEGT come from the germline V gene. The V gene end was trimmed by 1 base and the J gene end by 7 bases; junction bases not matched to a gene: 9. Written as DNA, the CDR3 is TGTGCCAGCAGTGAAGGTAGCGGGGGGGCCCCCCGGAATGAGCAGTTCTTC. This gives the protein CASSEGSGGAPRNEQFF.

The chain couples TRBV15 to TRBJ1-2, with D hard to call. The CDR3 spans 14 residues. V lost 2 bases to trimming and J lost 4 bases, with 11 bases between them. The germline V gene has CDR1 LNHNV and CDR2 YYDKDF (reference sequence). The chain's CDR3 is CATSRYPSIYGYTF. In DNA, the CDR3 is TGTGCCACCAGCAGATACCCCAGTATCTATGGCTACACCTTC.

The J gene is TRBJ1-1, the V gene TRBV28; D may be TRBD1 (6 bases). This CDR3 contains 16 residues. Deletions cut 5 bases from V and 0 bases from J, with 16 bases between. Germline loops: CDR1 MDHEN, CDR2 SYDVKM. CDR3 loop: CASSLGQGLMNTEAFF. CDR3 sequence (DNA): TGTGCCAGCAGTCTAGGGCAGGGGCTCATGAACACTGAAGCTTTCTTT.

The V gene is TRBV24-1, the J gene TRBJ2-3, with D maybe TRBD1 (5 bases). Deletions cut 2 bases from V and 0 bases from J, with 11 bases between. Germline-derived CDR1 and CDR2 are KGHDR and SFDVKD. This CDR3 is 16 amino acids long. The CDR3 sequence: CATSDWTTTSTDTQYF. The CDR3 DNA sequence: TGTGCCACCAGTGATTGGACAACCACTAGCACAGATACGCAGTATTTT.

This chain joins TRBV7-6 and TRBJ2-3; TRBD2 might be the D (5 bases). This CDR3 is 14 amino acids long. From germline, CDR1 is SGHVS and CDR2 FNYEAQ. The V gene lost 4 bases and the J gene lost 3 bases, with 11 bases spanning the gap. Written as DNA, the CDR3 is TGTGCCAGCAGCTCTAGACGGAGGACAGATACGCAGTATTTT. Encoded protein: CASSSRRRTDTQYF.

The chain couples TRBV2 to TRBJ2-3; 7 positions match TRBD1. Germline CDR1 and CDR2: SNHLY and FYNNEI. Germline trimming cut 9 bases from V and 2 bases from J; bases unmatched to any gene: 5. The CDR3 runs 13 residues. DNA of the CDR3: TGTGCCAGAGGGACAGAAAACACAGATACGCAGTATTTT. Translation gives CARGTENTDTQYF.

The chain carries TRBV5-1 and TRBJ1-6; weak D call: TRBD1 (5 bases). From germline, CDR1 is SGHRS and CDR2 YFSETQ. The CDR3 sequence is 18 residues long. The V end lost 4 bases, the J end lost 7 bases, and 24 bases lay between the germline ends. The CDR3 DNA reads as TGCGCCAGCAGCGCGGGGACCGGGGCGGGGGGGGAGAATTCACCCCTCCACTTT. This translates into CASSAGTGAGGENSPLHF. The whole variable domain, filled in from reference TRBV5-1 and TRBJ1-6, reads KAGVTQTPRYLIKTRGQQVTLSCSPISGHRSVSWYQQTPGQGLQFLFEYFSETQRNKGNFPGRFSGRQFSNSRSEMNVSTLELGDSALYLCASSAGTGAGGENSPLHFGNGTRLTVT.

The rearrangement links TRBV7-2 to TRBJ2-7, with D unresolved. The germline V and J ends were trimmed by 3 bases and 0 bases, with 9 bases remaining between them. Germline assignment: CDR1 SGHTA and CDR2 FQGNSA. The CDR3 totals 14 residues. For the CDR3, the DNA is TGTGCCAGCAGCTTTTGGAGAGACTCCTACGAGCAGTACTTC. Encoded protein: CASSFWRDSYEQYF.

The chain links TRBV3-1 (or the pseudogene TRBV3-2) to TRBJ2-3, with D maybe TRBD2 (7 bases). V gave up 2 bases and J gave up 4 bases, with 19 bases separating them. Germline CDR1 reads LGHDT; CDR2 reads YNNKEL (reference sequence). The CDR3 extends over 17 amino acids. The CDR3 region has the DNA TGTGCCAGCAGCCAATATTTGTGGGGGGGCCTTGCAGATACGCAGTATTTT. Its translation is CASSQYLWGGLADTQYF.

This sequence joins TRBV20-1 and TRBJ1-2; a weak D match, TRBD1 (6 bases). Germline V gives CDR1 DFQATT, CDR2 SNEGSKA (reference sequence). V was shortened by 3 bases and J by 0 bases, with 11 bases between the two germline ends. There are 14 residues in the CDR3. This CDR3 reads CSASQGLSNYGYTF. The CDR3 DNA is TGCAGTGCTAGTCAGGGGCTATCTAACTATGGCTACACCTTC.

The V and J genes are TRBV19 and TRBJ1-1; the D gene is possibly TRBD1 (5 bases). Germline V gene lookup returns CDR1 LNHDA and CDR2 SQIVND (reference sequence). Trimming cost V 3 bases and J 7 bases, with 12 bases left between them. CDR3 length: 13 residues. CDR3: CASSIAQGGEAFF. The CDR3 DNA reads as TGTGCCAGTAGTATCGCCCAGGGTGGTGAAGCTTTCTTT.

The chain combines TRBV18 with TRBJ1-1, with 9 bases that match TRBD1. The CDR3 sequence is 13 residues long. V dropped 5 bases and J dropped 4; count of bases not matched to a gene: 2. Per the germline V gene, CDR1 is KGHSH and CDR2 is LQKENI. CDR3 nucleotide sequence: TGTGCCAGCTCAAGGGACAGGGCCACTGAAGCTTTCTTT. This gives the protein CASSRDRATEAFF.

This CDR3 is CASSQLSAGDYGYTF. CDR3 DNA: TGTGCCAGCAGCCAATTATCGGCAGGGGACTATGGCTACACCTTC. This chain joins TRBV16 and TRBJ1-2, with D possibly TRBD1 on 6 matching bases. The germline CDR1 and CDR2 sequences are KGHSY and FQNENV. Trimming stripped 1 base from V and 3 bases from J, with 12 bases between. The CDR3 sequence is 15 residues long.

V gene TRBV4-1 combines with J gene TRBJ2-3; maybe TRBD1 (6 bases). V lost 5 bases to trimming and J lost 1 base, with 19 bases between them. The CDR3 consists of 17 residues. Per germline, CDR1 MGHRA and CDR2 YSYEKL. As DNA, the CDR3 is TGCGCCAGCAGCTTCTCCGCTGGACAGTCCCGCACAGATACGCAGTATTTT. It codes for CASSFSAGQSRTDTQYF.

The CDR3 coding sequence is TGTGCCAGCAGCCAAGGGTACAGCACTAACTATGGCTACACCTTC. It is translated as CASSQGYSTNYGYTF. The J gene is TRBJ1-2, the V gene TRBV3-1 (or the pseudogene TRBV3-2); no definite D call. This CDR3 has 15 amino acids. Germline CDR1 is LGHDT and CDR2 is YNNKEL (reference sequence). V dropped 1 base and J dropped 0 bases, with 9 bases sitting between them.

The chain couples TRBV9 to TRBJ2-5; 8 bases match TRBD2. The CDR3 covers 15 residues. Per the germline V gene, CDR1 is SGDLS and CDR2 is YYNGEE. The ends lost 0 bases at V and 3 bases at J; junction bases unmatched: 4. CDR3 bases: TGTGCCAGCAGCGTAGTAGGGCGGGGGGAAGAGACCCAGTACTTC. This gives the protein CASSVVGRGEETQYF.

V and J are TRBV19 and TRBJ2-5; perhaps TRBD1 as D (6 bases). Trimming removed 4 bases at V and 5 bases at J, with 17 bases between. Germline values: CDR1 LNHDA, CDR2 SQIVND (reference sequence). This CDR3 region has 15 residues. CDR3 bases: TGTGCCAGTAGTAGTGGGGGCAATCGCGTGGAGACCCAGTACTTC. It is translated as CASSSGGNRVETQYF. The full variable domain, rest sourced from reference TRBV19 and TRBJ2-5, is DGGITQSPKYLFRKEGQNVTLSCEQNLNHDAMYWYRQDPGQGLRLIYYSQIVNDFQKGDIAEGYSVSREKKESFPLTVTSAQKNPTAFYLCASSSGGNRVETQYFGPGTRLLVL.

This chain joins TRBV28 and TRBJ1-6, with D unclear. The germline V gene encodes CDR1 MDHEN and CDR2 SYDVKM. The CDR3 sequence is 13 residues long. The V end was cut by 2 bases, the J end by 7 bases, with 6 bases between. This CDR3 reads CASSLSGNSPLHF. The CDR3 coding sequence is TGTGCCAGCAGTTTAAGCGGGAATTCACCCCTCCACTTT.

The rearrangement joins TRBV7-2 to TRBJ1-2; possible D gene TRBD1, 5 bases. The ends were cut back, 4 bases at V and 5 bases at J, with 11 bases in the middle. In germline, CDR1 is SGHTA, CDR2 FQGNSA. The CDR3 is made up of 13 amino acids. The CDR3 DNA sequence: TGTGCCAGCAGCTCCGGGGGGGGTTATGGCTACACCTTC. This encodes CASSSGGGYGYTF.

The chain carries TRBV15 and TRBJ2-2; D is possibly TRBD1 (5 bases). From germline, CDR1 is LNHNV and CDR2 YYDKDF (reference sequence). This CDR3 is 16 amino acids long. V was shortened by 3 bases and J by 5 bases, with 16 bases between the two germline ends. CDR3 in DNA: TGTGCCACCAGCAGGAACCCAGGGTTTGGGACCGGGGAGCTGTTTTTT. Residues: CATSRNPGFGTGELFF. The complete variable domain, with remaining parts taken from reference TRBV15 and TRBJ2-2, reads DAMVIQNPRYQVTQFGKPVTLSCSQTLNHNVMYWYQQKSSQAPKLLFHYYDKDFNNEADTPDNFQSRRPNTSFCFLDIRSPGLGDTAMYLCATSRNPGFGTGELFFGEGSRLTVL.

The V call is TRBV6-1, the J call TRBJ1-2; possible D gene TRBD1, 6 bases. The CDR3 runs 14 residues. Trimming pared 3 bases from V and 7 bases from J, leaving 15 bases between. Per the germline V gene, CDR1 is MNHNS and CDR2 is SASEGT. In DNA, the CDR3 is TGTGCCAGCAGTGATCCGGGACATCGTCCTGGCTACACCTTC. Translation gives CASSDPGHRPGYTF.

The rearrangement uses TRBV23-1 and TRBJ1-6; weak D call: TRBD1 (6 bases). TRBV23-1 is filed as an ORF, its function uncertain. The CDR3 runs to 15 residues. The V gene lost 7 bases and the J gene lost 9 bases, with 19 bases spanning the gap. The CDR3 bases are TGCGCCAGCACCCGCGGGGGGGCCAGGGGTTCACCCCTCCACTTT. It yields the protein CASTRGGARGSPLHF.

J is TRBJ1-5 and V is TRBV18; D is unclear. Germline V gene data show CDR1 as KGHSH and CDR2 as LQKENI. V dropped 4 bases and J dropped 0 bases, with 7 bases sitting between them. The CDR3 contains 14 residues. This CDR3 is CASSREHSNQPQHF. The DNA of the CDR3 is TGTGCCAGCTCACGAGAGCATAGCAATCAGCCCCAGCATTTT.